The rows below give T cell receptor beta chains drawn from one sample of a study of shared clonotypes between healthy human individuals. Sequenced by immunoSEQ multiplex PCR; TCRdb stores in-frame clones only, minus some. Found here are approximately 1.4 million clones, 98% of them singletons; the top ten hold around 0.47%. The material sequenced was naive CD4+ T cells sorted from blood. These receptors all come from a man aged 25 to 40 in good health. Each CDR3 is given with its conserved first and last residue. The order of the fields is V gene, D gene, J gene, CDR3 length, clone size, CDR3 protein, CDR3 DNA. D genes are given only for firm matches. Size values are once, few and many counts, or a class for expanded clones, and some rows have none.

TRBV29-1	.	TRBJ1-1	12	.	CSVEGLDTEAFF	TGCAGCGTTGAAGGGTTGGACACTGAAGCTTTCTTT
TRBV7-9	.	TRBJ1-1	16	.	CASSHNLGVPNTEAFF	TGTGCCAGCAGCCACAACTTAGGGGTTCCGAACACTGAAGCTTTCTTT
TRBV10-1	.	TRBJ2-1	13	.	CASSEAGGAEQFF	TGCGCCAGCAGTGAGGCCGGCGGGGCTGAGCAGTTCTTC
TRBV23-1	TRBD2	TRBJ2-4	16	.	CASSQGLAGGRNIQYF	TGCGCCAGCAGTCAGGGTCTAGCGGGAGGGAGAAACATTCAGTACTTC
TRBV7-8	.	TRBJ2-1	17	.	CASSYPLEEASEDEQFF	TGTGCCAGCAGCTACCCGCTGGAAGAGGCTAGTGAGGATGAGCAGTTCTTC
TRBV19	.	TRBJ2-1	13	once	CASRGGLYNEQFF	TGTGCCAGTAGAGGCGGCCTTTACAATGAGCAGTTCTTC
TRBV28	.	TRBJ2-7	14	.	CASSGRDRRGEQYF	TGTGCCAGCAGTGGCCGGGACCGCCGGGGAGAGCAGTACTTC
TRBV6-5	.	TRBJ2-4	13	.	CATSRGRENIQYF	TGTGCCACCAGTCGGGGGCGGGAAAACATTCAGTACTTC
TRBV7-9	.	TRBJ1-3	17	.	CASSPTRGQSSGNTIYF	TGTGCCAGCAGCCCCACCCGGGGACAATCCTCGGGAAACACCATATATTTT
TRBV5-4	.	TRBJ2-5	12	.	CASSRREETQYF	TGTGCCAGCAGCCGGCGGGAAGAGACCCAGTACTTC
TRBV2	.	TRBJ2-5	13	once	CASRRGGGETQYF	TGTGCCAGCAGGCGCGGGGGCGGGGAGACCCAGTACTTC
TRBV10-1	TRBD1	TRBJ2-7	15	.	CASSDLIGQAYEQYF	TGCGCCAGCAGTGATCTGATCGGACAGGCCTACGAGCAGTACTTC
TRBV5-1	.	TRBJ1-1	14	.	CASSLDILNTEAFF	TGCGCCAGCAGCCTTGACATCCTGAACACTGAAGCTTTCTTT
TRBV5-1	TRBD1	TRBJ2-7	16	.	CASSLRPRQGTYEQYF	TGCGCCAGCAGCTTACGACCCCGACAGGGAACCTACGAGCAGTACTTC
TRBV19	TRBD2	TRBJ2-1	14	.	CASRSGLALSEQFF	TGTGCCAGTAGGTCGGGACTAGCCCTAAGTGAGCAGTTCTTC
TRBV2	TRBD1	TRBJ2-7	12	.	CASQGVSIEQYF	TGTGCCAGCCAGGGGGTTTCGATCGAGCAGTACTTC
TRBV5-1	.	TRBJ1-3	11	.	CASRSGNTIYF	TGCGCCAGTAGGAGTGGAAACACCATATATTTT
TRBV6-5	.	TRBJ2-7	16	.	CASSYSLGLRGGEQYF	TGTGCCAGCAGTTACTCTCTGGGGCTAAGGGGCGGCGAGCAGTACTTC
TRBV6-6	.	TRBJ1-5	14	.	CASSTYLGHQPQHF	TGTGCCAGTTCAACTTATTTAGGGCATCAGCCCCAGCATTTT
TRBV29-1	.	TRBJ2-7	11	.	CSGGDTHEQYF	TGCAGCGGTGGGGACACCCACGAGCAGTACTTC
TRBV28	TRBD1	TRBJ1-5	15	.	CASSSRGPSNQPQHF	TGTGCCAGCAGTTCTAGGGGGCCTAGCAATCAGCCCCAGCATTTT
TRBV15	.	TRBJ2-6	15	.	CATSRGEAGANVLTF	TGTGCCACCAGCAGAGGGGAGGCCGGGGCCAACGTCCTGACTTTC
TRBV27	.	TRBJ1-5	13	.	CASSLQRNQPQHF	TGTGCCAGCAGTTTACAAAGGAATCAGCCCCAGCATTTT
TRBV6-6	.	TRBJ1-4	14	.	CASKNQGSQEKLFF	TGTGCCAGCAAGAATCAGGGGTCGCAGGAAAAACTGTTTTTT
TRBV10-3	.	TRBJ2-7	15	.	CAISQEGTRTYEQYF	TGTGCCATCAGCCAAGAGGGGACCCGTACCTACGAGCAGTACTTC
TRBV19	.	TRBJ1-1	13	.	CASNLEWGTEAFF	TGTGCCAGTAACCTTGAATGGGGCACTGAAGCTTTCTTT
TRBV5-1	TRBD2	TRBJ2-1	15	.	CASSLSGTRGGEQFF	TGCGCCAGCAGCTTGAGTGGCACACGGGGGGGTGAGCAGTTCTTC
TRBV4-2	TRBD2	TRBJ2-1	17	once	CASSQPGAGLAANEQFF	TGTGCCAGCAGCCAACCGGGGGCGGGACTAGCCGCAAATGAGCAGTTCTTC
TRBV7-3	TRBD1	TRBJ2-4	13	once	CASSQGQGNIQYF	TGTGCCAGCAGCCAAGGACAGGGCAACATTCAGTACTTC
TRBV6-6	TRBD1	TRBJ1-2	13	once	CASSSGGGLSYTF	TGTGCCAGCAGTTCCGGAGGGGGCTTGAGCTACACCTTC
TRBV29-1	.	TRBJ1-4	15	.	CSVGWVATDNEKLFF	TGCAGCGTTGGGTGGGTGGCCACCGATAATGAAAAACTGTTTTTT
TRBV10-3	TRBD1	TRBJ2-7	13	.	CATLPDRASEQYF	TGTGCCACACTACCAGACAGGGCCTCCGAGCAGTACTTC